This T cell receptor beta chain was recovered during a study of spatial heterogeneity in lung cancer. For the study at large: Any follow-up PBMC samples that were available went on to be sequenced, and the median time to follow-up was around two years after resection.

TCRdb called the 5' RACE reads again in MiXCR, with one record for every CDR3 protein. The sample holds around 44,000 distinct CDR3 sequences, 10% to 13% seen once. Indicated time point: blood at routine non-recurrence follow-up after resection. Unsorted whole RNA from tumor, nontumor lung or frozen PBMC underwent sequencing. Whole-study findings and limits: At tumor resection, ubiquitous expanded TCRs were detected in blood more often than later.

This clonotype has a count of ten or more. No antigen is known for it. This sequence originates from a female donor with early-stage non-small cell lung cancer. Here the sequenced sample was PBMCs, taken at follow-up.

This CDR3 reads CSVEDRGTGYEQYF. The CDR3 DNA follows: TGCAGCGTTGAAGATCGGGGAACAGGTTACGAGCAGTACTTC. The V gene is TRBV29-1, the J gene TRBJ2-7; D may be TRBD1 or TRBD2 (5 bases each). Trimming took 0 bases from V and 4 from J, leaving 13 bases between them. CDR1 and CDR2 (germline): SQVTM, ANQGSEA. The CDR3 contains 14 residues.